The source of this T cell receptor beta chain is a study of T cell repertoires in cytomegalovirus infection. Overall study: Shared public TCR beta signatures pointed to both CMV infection and a matching HLA type.

A word on this clonotype: Its cognate antigen is unknown.

Findings and caveats of the study: Ex vivo responses were dominated by HLA-C-restricted CMV-specific TCR beta clonotypes.

The CDR3 is made up of 16 amino acids. J lost 7 bases, V lost 8 bases, and 12 bases had no gene match. The germline V gene encodes CDR1 MDHEN and CDR2 SYDVKM. TCRdb re-derived calls from the reads in MiXCR, one entry per CDR3 protein. The sample gives roughly 200,000 distinct CDR3 sequences, roughly 15% of which show up once; under 30% is in the top ten. The rearrangement joins TRBV28 to TRBJ1-5; 12 bases align to TRBD1. This receptor was identified in a human donor in good health (CMV status not recorded). Some clones in this sample may be carry-over from other donors' samples. Input material: CD8+ T cells from PBMCs. The CDR3 DNA reads TGTGCCAGCTACACCCGGGACAGGGGGCTAGGGCAGCCCCAGCATTTT. Translation gives CASYTRDRGLGQPQHF.